The T cell receptor (beta chain) under discussion was sequenced for a study of PD-1 blockade in mismatch repair-deficient tumors. The TCR-sequenced patients were a few responders to pembrolizumab. The protocol was immunoSEQ multiplex PCR, while the TCRdb copy is restricted to in-frame clones and leaves out a portion. The sample holds some 17,000 clones, approximately 87% seen once. The table lists this clone with a few counts. Its antigen is as yet unknown. Study-level results: After pembrolizumab, tumor-resident clones rose rapidly, then generally contracted before radiologic responses.

Germline CDR1 MGHRA, CDR2 YSYEKL. The CDR3 covers 14 residues. With V trimmed by 4 bases and J by 4 bases, 4 bases remained unmatched. The sample in question was PBMCs, obtained roughly 24 weeks after starting pembrolizumab. The chain has TRBV4-1 and TRBJ2-7; 10 bases are a match to TRBD2. This TCR derives from an adult with mismatch repair-deficient cancer. In nucleotides, the CDR3 is TGCGCCAGCAGCCTGGAGCGGGAGGGGTACGAGCAGTACTTC. As protein: CASSLEREGYEQYF.